Given below is one T cell receptor beta chain in context. Its target is not known. The PCR contained 60 Vbeta and 13 Jbeta primers. Authors' processing steps: As a later analysis found, there were 82 million or so unique TCR beta chains, of which 8.5 million to 14 million were shared. TCRdb keeps only in-frame clones here, not all; method: immunoSEQ multiplex PCR. V and J calls and clone size are given by that table; D and trimming were obtained from the DNA. The table has about 180,000 clones, 75% to 90% seen once. The data belong to a study of cytomegalovirus exposure and HLA in healthy donors. Regarding the study as a whole: In a later analysis, TCR beta V- and J-gene trimming showed a link to a missense DCLRE1C variant. According to reports, the classifier identified cytomegalovirus status with high specificity and sensitivity. Per a prior analysis, the majority of TCR beta V segments were productive roughly 87% or roughly 30% of the time.

Per germline, CDR1 WSHSY and CDR2 SAAADI. The trim removed 8 bases at V and 7 bases at J, leaving 9 bases unmatched. The CDR3 contains 14 residues. The chain couples TRBV10-2 to TRBJ1-4; 8 bases agree with TRBD1. Sequenced: PBMCs. The TCR comes from a boy aged 2-9 years in good health and CMV-seronegative. CDR3 DNA sequence: TGCGCCAGCGGGGACAGGCCCAGGGGTGAAAAACTGTTTTTT. Translated: CASGDRPRGEKLFF.